Presented here are 8 T cell receptor beta chains from one specimen sequenced in a study of tumor-infiltrating lymphocytes in primary liver carcinoma. From about 19-30 mg of unsorted bulk tissue, DNA and RNA were co-extracted together. The input was about 490 ng total RNA; TCR beta cDNA was made from it with a constant-region primer. A slightly modified ARM-PCR protocol with three nested multiplex PCR rounds produced these TCR beta libraries. Running 9 to 11 cycles apiece, the first two PCR rounds relied on TRBV1-TRBV30 forward primers together with a C-beta reverse primer. MiXCR was run by TCRdb on the multiplex PCR reads, yielding one entry per CDR3 protein. Of under 200,000 distinct CDR3 sequences in the sample, over 80% were seen once. Material for sequencing was tumor tissue from primary liver carcinoma. These receptors came from a man between 35 and 55 years old with primary liver carcinoma and hepatitis B virus infection.

A note on this clonotype: One end of the junction does not line up with germline, which may come from a read error. V is TRBV6-1 and J is TRBJ2-1, with 11 bases identical to TRBD2. CDR3 length equals 13 residues. The germline CDR1 and CDR2 sequences are MNHNS and SASEGT. The CDR3 reads CASRLAGIYEHFF. CDR3 coding DNA: TGTGCCAGTCGACTAGCGGGAATATATGAGCATTTCTTC.

About this clonotype: Sequence at one end of the junction differs from germline and may be a read error. V gene TRBV29-1 combines with J gene TRBJ1-1; D might be TRBD1 (5 bases). CDR1 and CDR2 from the germline V gene are SQVTM and ANQGSEA. This CDR3 has 11 amino acids. The CDR3 bases are TGCAGCGAATCCACGAAGAGTGGGGCTTTCTTC. It codes for CSESTKSGAFF.

As regards this clonotype: Compared with germline, one end of the junction differs, possibly owing to a read error. The genes are TRBV4-3 and TRBJ1-1, with TRBD1 as a possible D gene (6 bases). CDR1 is LGHNA and CDR2 is YSLEER in the germline V gene. The CDR3 spans 16 residues. CDR3: CASSQRRGSLNTETFF. The CDR3 region has the DNA TGCGCCAGCAGCCAAAGGAGGGGGTCGCTGAACACTGAAACTTTCTTT.

Remarks on this clonotype: The junction differs from germline at one of its ends, possibly a read error. This chain connects TRBV10-3 to TRBJ2-3, with 13 bases aligning to TRBD2. This CDR3 is built from 17 residues. Germline CDR1 reads ENHRY; CDR2 reads SYGVKD. The CDR3: CAISAGTSGVAQDTQYF. The DNA of the CDR3 is TGTGCCATCAGTGCTGGGACTAGCGGGGTGGCCCAAGATACTCAGTATTTT.

This clonotype occurred many times. The J gene is TRBJ2-7, the V gene TRBV7-9, with D possibly called TRBD1 or TRBD2 (7 bases each). This CDR3 has 13 residues. Germline assignment: CDR1 SEHNR and CDR2 FQNEAQ (reference sequence). Trimming removed 5 bases from V and 7 bases from J, with 15 bases in between. CDR3 residues: CASSPTGEGEQYF. The CDR3 DNA sequence: TGTGCCAGCAGCCCTACAGGGGAGGGGGAGCAGTACTTC.

As regards this clonotype: Its ends do not fully match the called genes, so a read error is possible. The chain joins TRBV30 to TRBJ1-1; 9 positions match TRBD1. Germline CDR1 GTSNPN, CDR2 SVGIG (reference sequence). The CDR3 runs 15 residues. CDR3 in amino acids: CAWRNDGTGTNEVFF. CDR3 coding DNA: TGTGCCTGGAGGAACGACGGGACAGGGACCAATGAAGTTTTCTTT. Full variable domain (missing parts from reference TRBV30 and TRBJ1-1): SQTIHQWPATLVQPVGSPLSLECTVEGTSNPNLYWYRQAAGRGLQLLFYSVGIGQISSEVPQNLSASRPQDRQFILSSKKLLLSDSGFYLCAWRNDGTGTNEVFFGQGTRLTVV.

V usage is TRBV4-1 and J usage is TRBJ2-7; 9 bases align to TRBD1. V shed 3 bases and J 13 bases; nucleotides not matched to a gene: 10. The germline gives CDR1 MGHRA, CDR2 YSYEKL. The CDR3 is made up of 13 amino acids. CDR3 in amino acids: CASSQPRDRAKYF. The CDR3 coding sequence is TGCGCCAGCAGCCAGCCCCGGGACAGGGCAAAATACTTC.

Comments on this clonotype: The junction and the germline gene differ at one end; a read error may be behind it. The rearrangement uses TRBV29-1 and TRBJ1-2; D may be TRBD1 (5 bases). The CDR3 totals 14 residues. CDR1 and CDR2 from the germline V gene are SQVTM and ANQGSEA. CDR3: CSVKSGHSIYGYTF. CDR3 sequence (DNA): TGCAGCGTCAAGTCTGGACATTCGATCTATGGATACACCTTC.